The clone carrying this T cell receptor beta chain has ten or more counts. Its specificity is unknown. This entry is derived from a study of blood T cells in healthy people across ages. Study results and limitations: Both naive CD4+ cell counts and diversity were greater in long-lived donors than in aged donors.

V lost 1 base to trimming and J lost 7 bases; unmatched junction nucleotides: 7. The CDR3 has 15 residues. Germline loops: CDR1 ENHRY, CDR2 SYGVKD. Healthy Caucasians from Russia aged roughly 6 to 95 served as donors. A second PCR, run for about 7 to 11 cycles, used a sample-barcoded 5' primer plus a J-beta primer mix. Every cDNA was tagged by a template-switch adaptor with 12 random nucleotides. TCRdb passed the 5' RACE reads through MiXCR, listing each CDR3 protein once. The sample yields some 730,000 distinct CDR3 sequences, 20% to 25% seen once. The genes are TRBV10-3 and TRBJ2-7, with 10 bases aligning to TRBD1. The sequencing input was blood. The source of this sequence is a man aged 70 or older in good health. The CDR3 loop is CAISEFGTGEGEQYF. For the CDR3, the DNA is TGTGCCATCAGTGAGTTCGGGACAGGGGAGGGTGAGCAGTACTTC.